This T cell receptor beta chain came from a study of OX40 agonist ivuxolimab in advanced cancers. Findings and limits, study-wide: Some nonresponders also had low normalized T-cell clonal expansion.

Sequenced by immunoSEQ multiplex PCR; TCRdb stores in-frame clones only, minus some. Seen here are about 82,000 clones, around nine tenths observed once, and the top ten hold about 0.78%. The CDR3 sequence is 15 residues long. The V end was cut by 6 bases, the J end by 1 base, with 16 bases between. The germline CDR1 and CDR2 sequences are MDHEN and SYDVKM. With regard to this clone: Its specificity is unknown.

The sequences come from CD4+ or CD8+ T cells sorted from blood, collected in a trial of the OX40 agonist ivuxolimab. The sequence derives from an adult with an advanced solid tumor such as melanoma, head and neck, liver or kidney cancer. The chain employs TRBV28 and TRBJ2-7; the D gene is possibly TRBD1 (5 bases). The CDR3 protein is CASSTRQKPSYEQYF. Here the CDR3 DNA reads TGTGCCAGCAGCACCCGACAGAAACCTTCCTACGAGCAGTACTTC. Drawing the rest from reference TRBV28 and TRBJ2-7, the complete variable domain is DVKVTQSSRYLVKRTGEKVFLECVQDMDHENMFWYRQDPGLGLRLIYFSYDVKMKEKGDIPEGYSVSREKKERFSLILESASTNQTSMYLCASSTRQKPSYEQYFGPGTRLTVT.